The rows below give T cell receptor beta chains drawn from one sample of a study of cytomegalovirus exposure and HLA in healthy donors. The repertoire was sequenced with immunoSEQ multiplex PCR; TCRdb's copy has only in-frame clones and lacks some. In the table there are approximately 100,000 clones, more than 60% of which are singletons. Sequencing input: PBMCs. These TCRs come from a female donor in good health and CMV-seropositive. The conserved cysteine and the conserved F or W are not part of the CDR3 here. A D gene is named only where the DNA matches it firmly.

v_gene	j_gene	d_gene	CDR3aa
TRBV4-1	TRBJ1-1	-	ASSRGFGGLITEAF
TRBV4-3	TRBJ2-2	TRBD2	ASSQAAGGNTGELF
TRBV7-9	TRBJ2-2	-	ASSLSRGELF
TRBV10-3	TRBJ2-7	TRBD1	AISADRTYEQY
TRBV5-1	TRBJ2-5	TRBD1	ASSLSRGLGETQY
TRBV2	TRBJ2-7	-	ASSERGGSYEQY
TRBV10-1	TRBJ2-1	-	ASSDSNEQF
TRBV6-1	TRBJ1-1	TRBD1	ASSVTSGQGRTEAF
TRBV19	TRBJ1-1	TRBD1	ASSITGGWDTEAF
TRBV11-2	TRBJ2-2	TRBD2	ASSLTGGSITGELF
TRBV11-2	TRBJ2-7	-	ASSLAVLGLNEQY